Detailed here is one TCR beta chain. Noted time point: newly diagnosed GD, antithyroid drugs for less than 3 months. There was RNA extracted from PBMCs, and the TCR library was made from it. Nine milliliters of peripheral blood went into EDTA tubes. The entry originates in a study of regulatory T cells in long-lasting Graves disease. Whole-study context: The study enrolled newly diagnosed Graves' patients on antithyroid drugs under 3 months.

Trimming shortened V by 5 bases and J by 8 bases, and 13 bases separated the two germline ends. The CDR3 length is 13 residues. Germline V lookup: CDR1 LNHDA, CDR2 SQIVND (reference sequence). Assembly of TCR beta libraries relied on iRepertoire HTBI primers together with Arm-PCR of CDR3 regions. TCRdb used MiXCR to reprocess the multiplex PCR reads, holding one entry per CDR3 protein. Here the sample spans roughly 500,000 distinct CDR3 sequences, roughly 14% being singletons. This sample also appeared in a second study, on T cells in Graves' hyperthyroidism and ophthalmopathy. That source reports: TCR CDR3 underwent first-round RT-PCR with the HTBI primer set.

The starting material was peripheral blood mononuclear cells (PBMCs), obtained at new diagnosis, from a patient treated with antithyroid drugs. This sequence originates from a man under 40 with Graves disease. J is TRBJ2-1 and V is TRBV19; a possible D gene is TRBD2 (6 bases). CDR3: CASSLLARYEQFF. Here the CDR3 DNA reads TGTGCCAGTAGTCTCCTAGCGAGATATGAGCAGTTCTTC.